This T cell receptor beta chain was sequenced for a study of blood T cell repertoires in COVID-19. The table came from immunoSEQ multiplex PCR; TCRdb's copy has only in-frame clones and leaves some out. The sample has some 190,000 clones, roughly 86% seen once. The J segment lost 8 bases and the V segment lost 5 bases, leaving 15 bases of the junction unmatched. The CDR3 contains 16 residues. From germline, CDR1 is SEHNR and CDR2 FQNEAQ (reference sequence). The J gene is TRBJ1-1, the V gene TRBV7-9, with TRBD1 identical over 9 bases. Specimen: PBMCs or T cells enriched from blood (not recorded which). The receptor's source is a woman aged 35 to 49 in a cohort exposed to, infected with or recovered from COVID-19 (not recorded which). The CDR3 DNA follows: TGTGCCAGCAGCCACTCGAGCGGGACAGGGCGATACGAAGCTTTCTTT. This sequence encodes CASSHSSGTGRYEAFF. Drawing the rest from reference TRBV7-9 and TRBJ1-1, the complete variable domain is DTGVSQNPRHKITKRGQNVTFRCDPISEHNRLYWYRQTLGQGPEFLTYFQNEAQLEKSRLLSDRFSAERPKGSFSTLEIQRTEQGDSAMYLCASSHSSGTGRYEAFFGQGTRLTVV.